This T cell receptor (beta chain) was captured in a study of CD8 T cells in Susac syndrome. In this sample, this clonotype turned up a few times. Reverse transcription of 0.5 to 1 ug RNA used random hexamers. TCRdb passed the immunoSEQ multiplex PCR reads through MiXCR, listing each CDR3 protein once. The data hold some 400,000 distinct CDR3 sequences, with approximately 85% observed a single time. The sequenced material came from CD8+ T cells from PBMCs. This sequence originates from a human donor with multiple sclerosis.

CDR3 protein: CASSWGDTNYEQYF. The CDR3 DNA reads TGTGCCAGCAGCTGGGGGGACACCAACTACGAGCAGTACTTC. The rearrangement uses TRBV7-9 and TRBJ2-7, with D tentatively TRBD1 or TRBD2 (6 bases each). The V gene's germline CDR1 is SEHNR and CDR2 FQNEAQ (reference sequence). The CDR3 sequence is 14 residues long. The V end lost 4 bases, the J end lost 3 bases, and 13 bases lay between the germline ends.